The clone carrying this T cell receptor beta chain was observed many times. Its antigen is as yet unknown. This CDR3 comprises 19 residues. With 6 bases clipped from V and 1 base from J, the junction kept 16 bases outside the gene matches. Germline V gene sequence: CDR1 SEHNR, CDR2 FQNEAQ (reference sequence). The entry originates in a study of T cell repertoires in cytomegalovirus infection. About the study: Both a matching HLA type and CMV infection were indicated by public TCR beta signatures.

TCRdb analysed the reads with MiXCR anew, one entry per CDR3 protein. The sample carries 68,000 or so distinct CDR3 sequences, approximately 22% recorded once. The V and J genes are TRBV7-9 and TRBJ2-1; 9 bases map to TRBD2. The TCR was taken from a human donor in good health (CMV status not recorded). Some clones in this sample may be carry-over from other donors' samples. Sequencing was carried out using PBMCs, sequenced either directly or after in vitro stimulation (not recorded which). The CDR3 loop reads CASSGGGGTSGLSYNEQFF. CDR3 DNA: TGTGCCAGCAGTGGCGGGGGGGGTACTAGCGGGCTTTCCTACAATGAGCAGTTCTTC.